This record covers a single T cell receptor (beta chain). Its matching antigen is unknown. In the original workflow: Because ImmunoSEQ provided only junction sequences with no quality scores, the filtering differed. TCRdb's copy holds only in-frame clones and misses some; the assay was immunoSEQ multiplex PCR. The V and J calls and clone size were taken over from that table, and D and trimming were inferred from the DNA. The sample shows approximately 100,000 clones, approximately 70% of them seen only once. The data belong to a study of shared clonotypes between healthy human individuals. Study-wide background: The people who gave samples were two women and a few men aged 18 to 49.

Findings and caveats of the study: Although depth was large, rarefaction showed that sequencing of the sorted subsets was incomplete. Generally, naive subsets came out with larger estimated richness than memory subsets.

The specimen sequenced was memory CD8+ T cells sorted from blood. Described subset: CD45RO+ cells pooled with CCR7-negative TemRA cells. The receptor was derived from a woman aged 25 to 45 in good health.

The CDR3: CASSAVDYPSEQYF. In nucleotides, the CDR3 is TGTGCCAGCAGCGCCGTGGACTACCCAAGCGAGCAGTACTTC. V gene TRBV7-9 combines with J gene TRBJ2-7; maybe TRBD2 (6 bases). This CDR3 region has 14 residues. Germline V gene sequence: CDR1 SEHNR, CDR2 FQNEAQ (reference sequence). The ends were cut back, 5 bases at V and 6 bases at J, with 17 bases in the middle.